The source of this TCR beta chain is a study of blood T cells in healthy people across ages. Study-wide points: Conclusively comparing naive with antigen-experienced cells was impossible with unsorted PBMCs.

As for this clonotype: Its antigen remains unknown.

PCR was performed a second time for roughly 6 to 12 cycles using a sample-barcoded 5' primer and a J-beta primer mix. Every sample gave at least 2.5 million paired-end reads containing CDR3. TCRdb called the 5' RACE reads again in MiXCR, with one record for every CDR3 protein. The profile shows more than 800,000 distinct CDR3 sequences, more than 40% of them singletons. Sequencing used blood. The sequence came from a woman aged 55-70 years in good health.

CDR3 nucleotides: TGCAGTGCTATAGTACTGGGGCAGGGCATGGAGACCCAGTACTTC. Residues: CSAIVLGQGMETQYF. The genes are TRBV20-1 and TRBJ2-7; TRBD1 is a possible D gene (5 bases). The DNA end is a closer match to TRBJ2-5, so the J assignment may be wrong. There are 15 residues in the CDR3. The germline CDR1 and CDR2 sequences are DFQATT and SNEGSKA (reference sequence).